The 8 T cell receptor beta chains in this list originate from one sample, sequenced in a study of blood T cell repertoires in COVID-19 (dated by TCRdb to between 2020 and 2021). To prepare the library, the immunoSEQ multiplex PCR assay was applied. This is the immuneACCESS table as TCRdb keeps it, with only in-frame sequences that have V and J called. A part of the clones is gone; compared with another copy, unresolved V genes explain less than half, and the rest is unexplained. The sample profile shows more than 100,000 clones; over 65% of them were found once. 4% to 5.5% of the sample comes from the top ten. Sequencing used peripheral blood. The receptors originated from a woman in her seventies with acute or convalescent COVID-19.

The V and J genes are TRBV5-4 and TRBJ2-3; TRBD1 might be the D (5 bases). The germline V gene has CDR1 SGHNT and CDR2 YYREEE (reference sequence). V lost 0 bases, J lost 0 bases, and 11 bases lay in between. The CDR3 extends over 16 amino acids. The CDR3 DNA reads TGTGCCAGCAGCTTGGCCCGAGACAGCAGCACAGATACGCAGTATTTT. Translated: CASSLARDSSTDTQYF.

The chain carries TRBV7-6 and TRBJ2-5; 10 bases agree with TRBD1. Germline V lookup: CDR1 SGHVS, CDR2 FNYEAQ. V was clipped by 2 bases and J by 0 bases; unmatched bases: 3. CDR3 size: 16 residues. CDR3 DNA: TGTGCCAGCAGCTTATACGGGACAGGGGACCAAGAGACCCAGTACTTC. As protein: CASSLYGTGDQETQYF.

This clone has more than one count but fewer than ten. The chain recombines TRBV7-8 with TRBJ1-6; TRBD1 might be the D (5 bases). From germline, CDR1 is SGHVS and CDR2 FQNEAQ. V was shortened by 5 bases and J by 7 bases, with 9 bases between the two germline ends. This CDR3 is 13 amino acids long. As DNA, the CDR3 is TGTGCCAGCAGCAAGAGACAGAATTCACCCCTCCACTTT. It is translated as CASSKRQNSPLHF.

The V gene is TRBV6-2 or TRBV6-3, the J gene TRBJ1-1; 7 bases are shared with TRBD1. CDR3 length equals 15 residues. The V gene's germline CDR1 is MNHEY and CDR2 SVGEGT. V gave up 0 bases and J gave up 4 bases; unmatched junction bases: 5. This chain's CDR3 is CASSYSGRGLTEAFF. The CDR3 nucleotides read TGTGCCAGCAGTTACTCCGGGAGGGGGCTCACTGAAGCTTTCTTT.

CDR3 loop: CASSMWGGPSYEQYF. As DNA, the CDR3 is TGTGCCAGTAGTATGTGGGGGGGCCCCTCCTACGAGCAGTACTTC. This chain joins TRBV19 and TRBJ2-7; D might be TRBD2 (7 bases). Trimming shortened V by 3 bases and J by 0 bases, and 12 bases separated the two germline ends. Germline V gives CDR1 LNHDA, CDR2 SQIVND (reference sequence). The CDR3 has 15 residues.

The chain carries TRBV11-2 and TRBJ1-6; the match to TRBD1 covers 7 bases. With V trimmed by 1 base and J by 10 bases, 7 bases remained unmatched. Per germline, CDR1 SGHAT and CDR2 FQNNGV. The CDR3 extends over 15 amino acids. DNA of the CDR3: TGTGCCAGCAGCTTAGCATCAGGGGGTTTATCACCCCTCCACTTT. It specifies CASSLASGGLSPLHF.

V is TRBV12-3 or TRBV12-4 and J is TRBJ1-2; D possibly corresponds to TRBD1 (5 bases). CDR3 size: 13 residues. V lost 3 bases and J 8 bases, leaving 13 bases between the germline ends. The CDR3 sequence: CASSFFPGEGYTF. The CDR3 DNA is TGTGCCAGCAGTTTTTTTCCGGGGGAGGGCTACACCTTC.

The chain joins TRBV7-9 to TRBJ1-6; 8 bases agree with TRBD1. CDR1 and CDR2 (germline): SEHNR, FQNEAQ (reference sequence). The CDR3 has 14 residues. V lost 6 bases to trimming and J lost 6 bases; unmatched junction nucleotides: 4. The CDR3 region has the DNA TGTGCCAGCAGTTCCGGGACAGGTAATTCACCCCTCCACTTT. This sequence encodes CASSSGTGNSPLHF.